This T cell receptor (beta chain) was sequenced for a study of blood T cell repertoires in COVID-19. The protocol was immunoSEQ multiplex PCR, while the TCRdb copy is restricted to in-frame clones and leaves out a portion. The sample includes about 280,000 clones, almost 90% seen only once; the top ten take less than 2%. Participants, about 18 to 90 years old, spanned fewer than 30 US areas. Per the germline V gene, CDR1 is SGHVS and CDR2 is FQNEAQ. The germline V and J ends were trimmed by 5 bases and 4 bases, with 17 bases remaining between them. This CDR3 is 16 amino acids long. The chain joins TRBV7-8 to TRBJ1-4; D remains unclear. The receptor was isolated from a woman aged 18-35 years with acute COVID-19. Sample: PBMCs or T cells enriched from blood (not recorded which). CDR3 coding DNA: TGTGCCAGCAGCCCACTCGGAGGTGGACGTAATGAAAAACTGTTTTTT. It translates to CASSPLGGGRNEKLFF.